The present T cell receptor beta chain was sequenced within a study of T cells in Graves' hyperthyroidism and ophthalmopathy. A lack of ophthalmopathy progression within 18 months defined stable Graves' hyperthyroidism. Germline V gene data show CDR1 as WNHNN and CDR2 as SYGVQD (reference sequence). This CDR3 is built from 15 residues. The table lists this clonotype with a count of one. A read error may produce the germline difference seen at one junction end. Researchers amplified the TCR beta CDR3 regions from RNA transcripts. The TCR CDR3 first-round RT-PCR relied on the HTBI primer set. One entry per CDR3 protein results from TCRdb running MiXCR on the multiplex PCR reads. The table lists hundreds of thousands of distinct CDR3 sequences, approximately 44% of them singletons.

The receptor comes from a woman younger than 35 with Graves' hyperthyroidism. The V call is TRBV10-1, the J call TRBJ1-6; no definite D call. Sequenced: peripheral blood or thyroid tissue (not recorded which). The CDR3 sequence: CAISERLTNNSPLHF. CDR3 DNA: TGTGCCATCAGTGAGAGGCTAACAAATAATTCACCCCTCCACTTT.